The 22 T cell receptor beta chains below all came from one sample that was sequenced in a study of blood T cell repertoires in COVID-19. Repertoires were generated with immunoSEQ multiplex PCR, while TCRdb's copy carries only in-frame clones and drops some. The sample includes some 270,000 clones, about 85% of them seen just once. Sample: peripheral blood. These receptors all come from a human donor with COVID-19, enrolled during active disease. The donor label of this sample is uncertain.

This chain links TRBV6-5 with TRBJ1-2; TRBD1 agrees at 8 bases. J was trimmed by 10 bases and V by 5 bases; bases with no gene match: 9. Germline values: CDR1 MNHEY, CDR2 SVGAGI. The CDR3 extends over 13 amino acids. CDR3 loop: CASSPRDRSTYTF. DNA for the CDR3: TGTGCCAGCAGTCCCCGGGACAGGAGCACCTACACCTTC.

The rearrangement joins TRBV28 to TRBJ1-3; 9 positions match TRBD1. The CDR3 is 17 amino acids. The J segment lost 3 bases and the V segment lost 6 bases, leaving 12 bases of the junction unmatched. CDR1 is MDHEN, CDR2 SYDVKM, per germline. The CDR3 sequence: CASRPGQGRRSGNTIYF. The DNA for the CDR3 is TGTGCCAGCAGACCGGGACAGGGAAGAAGGAGTGGAAACACCATATATTTT.

The CDR3 bases are TGTGCCAGCAGTTCTATGGGGACAGAAGCTTTCTTT. This encodes CASSSMGTEAFF. This rearrangement joins TRBV6-5 to TRBJ1-1, with D possibly matching TRBD1 (6 bases). There are 12 residues in the CDR3. Germline V gives CDR1 MNHEY, CDR2 SVGAGI. V was cut by 4 bases and J by 8 bases, with 11 bases left in between.

The gene calls are TRBV28 and TRBJ2-7, with 9 bases fitting TRBD2. V dropped 10 bases and J dropped 4; count of bases not matched to a gene: 11. This CDR3 contains 14 residues. CDR1 and CDR2 (germline): MDHEN, SYDVKM. The CDR3 sequence is CATRGSGSRYEQYF. As DNA, the CDR3 is TGTGCCACCCGCGGTAGCGGGAGCCGGTACGAGCAGTACTTC. Looking up the rest from reference TRBV28 and TRBJ2-7 gives the full variable domain: DVKVTQSSRYLVKRTGEKVFLECVQDMDHENMFWYRQDPGLGLRLIYFSYDVKMKEKGDIPEGYSVSREKKERFSLILESASTNQTSMYLCATRGSGSRYEQYFGPGTRLTVT.

The chain is built from TRBV29-1 and TRBJ2-6; D is uncertain. The V gene lost 7 bases and the J gene lost 1 base, with 8 bases spanning the gap. Germline values: CDR1 SQVTM, CDR2 ANQGSEA. There are 13 residues in the CDR3. The CDR3 coding sequence is TGCAGCGGTCGGGTGTCTGGGGCCAACGTCCTGACTTTC. This sequence encodes CSGRVSGANVLTF.

Here the CDR3 DNA reads TGTGCCAGCAGTTGGATCCGGGACACATATCGGAGTGGGCAGTACTTC. Its protein product is CASSWIRDTYRSGQYF. The chain employs TRBV6-2 or TRBV6-3 and TRBJ2-7; tentatively, D is TRBD1 (6 bases). CDR3 length equals 16 residues. The ends were cut back, 4 bases at V and 9 bases at J, with 25 bases in the middle. Per germline, CDR1 MNHEY and CDR2 SVGEGT.

This clone was detected only once. The rearrangement links TRBV6-4 to TRBJ2-1; 8 bases map to TRBD2. The CDR3 runs 16 residues. Germline V gene lookup returns CDR1 MRHNA and CDR2 SNTAGT. V shed 5 bases and J 2 bases; nucleotides not matched to a gene: 8. Here the CDR3 DNA reads TGTGCCAGCAGTCCCTCCGGGACTAGTCCCTACAATGAGCAGTTCTTC. Translating gives CASSPSGTSPYNEQFF.

The chain uses TRBV6-5 and TRBJ1-1; no clear D. CDR3 length: 14 residues. Between the trimmed V and J ends, which lost 6 bases and 11 bases, there was a span of 22 bases. Looked up from germline, CDR1 is MNHEY and CDR2 is SVGAGI. The CDR3 DNA follows: TGTGCCAGCAGCCTTACCCCAGATAGAAGGAGGGCTTTCTTT. Protein product: CASSLTPDRRRAFF.

The chain couples TRBV6-5 to TRBJ1-1, with 7 bases fitting TRBD1. J gave up 6 bases and V 5 bases, and 12 bases lay outside the gene matches. Per the germline V gene, CDR1 is MNHEY and CDR2 is SVGAGI. There are 15 residues in the CDR3. The CDR3 bases are TGTGCCAGCAGTACCAGGGGGGTAGGGGAGGCTGAAGCTTTCTTT. Translated, it gives CASSTRGVGEAEAFF.

The chain employs TRBV15 and TRBJ2-2; 9 bases match TRBD1. Trimming at V came to 7 bases and at J to 3 bases, leaving 15 bases not matched to a gene. The CDR3 is 18 amino acids. The V gene's germline CDR1 is LNHNV and CDR2 YYDKDF (reference sequence). As DNA, the CDR3 is TGTGCCACCAACCCCCATCCGAAGGGACAGGGCTACACCGGGGAGCTGTTTTTT. Protein product: CATNPHPKGQGYTGELFF.

A single count supports this clone. The CDR3 sequence is CAWTSGGHGYTF. CDR3 nucleotides: TGTGCCTGGACAAGCGGAGGACATGGCTACACCTTC. The rearrangement uses TRBV30 and TRBJ1-2, with D unclear. CDR3 length: 12 residues. Germline assignment: CDR1 GTSNPN and CDR2 SVGIG (reference sequence). The germline V and J ends were trimmed by 4 bases and 6 bases, with 12 bases remaining between them.

This chain joins TRBV7-2 and TRBJ2-3, with D maybe TRBD2 (5 bases). CDR1 is SGHTA, CDR2 FQGNSA, per germline. The V end was cut by 5 bases, the J end by 0 bases, with 9 bases between. The CDR3 runs 14 residues. This CDR3 reads CASSPQRSTDTQYF. CDR3 DNA sequence: TGTGCCAGCAGCCCACAGCGGAGCACAGATACGCAGTATTTT.

The table lists this clone with a count of one. The V gene is TRBV19, the J gene TRBJ2-2; TRBD2 matches at 9 bases. Trimming at V came to 5 bases and at J to 3 bases, leaving 4 bases not matched to a gene. The CDR3 contains 15 residues. The germline V gene encodes CDR1 LNHDA and CDR2 SQIVND (reference sequence). The CDR3 DNA reads as TGTGCCAGTAGTTCCGGACTAGCGTACACCGGGGAGCTGTTTTTT. This sequence encodes CASSSGLAYTGELFF.

This chain uses TRBV10-3 with TRBJ1-5; the D is unclear. CDR3 size: 15 residues. The V end was cut by 4 bases, the J end by 0 bases, with 10 bases between. CDR1 is ENHRY, CDR2 SYGVKD, per germline. The CDR3 region has the DNA TGTGCCATCAGTGCGGCAGACAATAGCAATCAGCCCCAGCATTTT. This translates into CAISAADNSNQPQHF.

V gene TRBV3-1 (or the pseudogene TRBV3-2) combines with J gene TRBJ2-4; D remains unclear. The CDR3 extends over 11 amino acids. Germline CDR1 LGHDT, CDR2 YNNKEL (reference sequence). V was pared by 1 base and J by 9 bases, with 4 bases between. CDR3 residues: CASSQGAIQYF. The CDR3 DNA is TGTGCCAGCAGCCAAGGGGCCATTCAGTACTTC.

This clone was counted only a few times. The chain is built from TRBV7-2 and TRBJ2-5; TRBD2 matches at 7 bases. The CDR3 consists of 14 residues. Trimming cost V 0 bases and J 5 bases; bases outside gene matches: 3. Looked up from germline, CDR1 is SGHTA and CDR2 is FQGNSA. Here the CDR3 reads CASSLARGGETQYF. The CDR3 DNA sequence: TGTGCCAGCAGCTTAGCGAGGGGAGGGGAGACCCAGTACTTC.

This chain links TRBV6-2 or TRBV6-3 with TRBJ1-2, with D perhaps TRBD1 (5 bases). CDR1 and CDR2 (germline): MNHEY, SVGEGT. The CDR3 runs 15 residues. V gave up 5 bases and J gave up 4 bases, with 17 bases separating them. The CDR3 region is CASSPAGRAFYGYTF. The CDR3 DNA sequence: TGTGCCAGCAGTCCAGCGGGCAGGGCCTTCTATGGCTACACCTTC.

V usage is TRBV12-3 or TRBV12-4 and J usage is TRBJ1-1; D is uncertain. V was pared by 2 bases and J by 11 bases, with 12 bases between. The CDR3 runs 12 residues. DNA of the CDR3: TGTGCCAGCAGTTTAAACAGCGGGGAGGCTTTCTTT. It encodes CASSLNSGEAFF.

This clone appeared a few times. The chain combines TRBV3-1 (or the pseudogene TRBV3-2) with TRBJ2-2; 8 nucleotides align to TRBD2. Unmatched junction bases numbered 2, after V lost 1 base and J lost 1 base. The CDR3 extends over 16 amino acids. Germline values: CDR1 LGHDT, CDR2 YNNKEL (reference sequence). This chain's CDR3 is CASSQVSGKNTGELFF. The CDR3 DNA reads TGTGCCAGCAGCCAAGTTAGCGGGAAGAACACCGGGGAGCTGTTTTTT.

This clone was seen a few times. The chain uses TRBV9 and TRBJ1-2, with 7 nucleotides matching TRBD1. The CDR3 contains 16 residues. Germline V gives CDR1 SGDLS, CDR2 YYNGEE. V shed 4 bases and J 4 bases; nucleotides not matched to a gene: 13. Here the CDR3 reads CASSPRQGGTVYGYTF. The CDR3 DNA reads as TGTGCCAGCAGCCCCAGACAGGGTGGTACTGTCTATGGCTACACCTTC. Complete variable domain (other parts from reference TRBV9 and TRBJ1-2): DSGVTQTPKHLITATGQRVTLRCSPRSGDLSVYWYQQSLDQGLQFLIQYYNGEERAKGNILERFSAQQFPDLHSELNLSSLELGDSALYFCASSPRQGGTVYGYTFGSGTRLTVV.

This chain connects TRBV27 to TRBJ2-6; no clear D. Germline lookup yields CDR1 MNHEY and CDR2 SMNVEV (reference sequence). This CDR3 contains 13 residues. Trimming removed 8 bases at V and 8 bases at J, with 13 bases between. The CDR3 sequence is CASRAPGTNVLTF. The CDR3 DNA follows: TGTGCCAGCCGAGCCCCTGGTACCAACGTCCTGACTTTC. The whole variable domain, filled in from reference TRBV27 and TRBJ2-6, reads EAQVTQNPRYLITVTGKKLTVTCSQNMNHEYMSWYRQDPGLGLRQIYYSMNVEVTDKGDVPEGYKVSRKEKRNFPLILESPSPNQTSLYFCASRAPGTNVLTFGAGSRLTVL.

J is TRBJ2-7 and V is TRBV30, with D possibly TRBD1 on 5 matching bases. In germline, CDR1 is GTSNPN, CDR2 SVGIG (reference sequence). The CDR3 covers 16 residues. V was clipped by 1 base and J by 3 bases, with 19 bases between them. CDR3 nucleotides: TGTGCCTGGAGTGCGACGTTGGGCAGGGCTTACTACGAGCAGTACTTC. It specifies CAWSATLGRAYYEQYF.